A single TCR beta chain is shown here with its context. Up to about 2 ug genomic DNA was used for TCRB CDR3 amplification. Clones were sequenced by immunoSEQ multiplex PCR, and TCRdb holds only the in-frame ones, with some missing. The repertoire holds fewer than 60,000 clones, with approximately 89% as singletons. Time point of the sample: after dendritic cell vaccination, including at tumor progression/relapse. The data stem from a study of glioma-infiltrating T cells after dendritic cell vaccination. V lost 1 base and J lost 0; bases outside the gene matches: 9. Germline V gives CDR1 MNHEY, CDR2 SMNVEV (reference sequence). This CDR3 contains 17 residues.

The rearrangement uses TRBV27 and TRBJ2-7, with 7 bases aligning to TRBD1. The sequencing here drew on blood, taken after dendritic cell vaccination. The sequence came from a human donor with glioblastoma. The CDR3 sequence: CASSLLRTGTSSYEQYF. The CDR3 region has the DNA TGTGCCAGCAGTTTATTAAGGACAGGTACCAGCTCCTACGAGCAGTACTTC.